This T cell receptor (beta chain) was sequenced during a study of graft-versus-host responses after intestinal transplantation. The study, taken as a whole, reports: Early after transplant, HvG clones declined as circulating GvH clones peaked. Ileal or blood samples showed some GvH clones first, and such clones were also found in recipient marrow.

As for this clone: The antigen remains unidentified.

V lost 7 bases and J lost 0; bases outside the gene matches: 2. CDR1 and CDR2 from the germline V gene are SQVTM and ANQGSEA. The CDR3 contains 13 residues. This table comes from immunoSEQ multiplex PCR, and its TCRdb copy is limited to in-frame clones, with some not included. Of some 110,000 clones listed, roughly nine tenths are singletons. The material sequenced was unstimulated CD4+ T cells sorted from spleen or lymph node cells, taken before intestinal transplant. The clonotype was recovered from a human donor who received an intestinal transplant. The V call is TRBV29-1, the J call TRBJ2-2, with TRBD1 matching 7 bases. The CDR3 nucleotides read TGCAGCGCCGGACAGGCGAACACCGGGGAGCTGTTTTTT. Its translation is CSAGQANTGELFF.